The clone carrying this T cell receptor (beta chain) was counted many times. Its cognate antigen is unknown. Amplification of TCR beta CDR3 regions used RNA as the template. The TCR CDR3 was amplified in a first-round RT-PCR using the HTBI primer set. Each CDR3 protein gets one entry after TCRdb re-called the multiplex PCR reads with MiXCR. The table has about 290,000 distinct CDR3 sequences, approximately 12% seen once. This sample is drawn from a study of T cells in Graves' hyperthyroidism and ophthalmopathy. Whole-study context: Blood was drawn when the patient was first diagnosed and still untreated. Findings and limits, study-wide: In the blood, most expanded thyroid clonotypes above 0.001 appeared as well.

Germline V gene data show CDR1 as MNHNS and CDR2 as SASEGT. CDR3 length: 12 residues. The patients, who ranged from 18 to 65 in age, presented with newly diagnosed hyperthyroidism lasting under 2 months. Those patients with uncontrolled infection, other autoimmune disease, pregnancy or lactation were excluded. V usage is TRBV6-1 and J usage is TRBJ2-2, with D unresolved. This clonotype was obtained from a woman in her 30s with Graves' hyperthyroidism that later progressed to Graves' ophthalmopathy. Sequencing was performed on blood. The DNA of the CDR3 is TGTGCTGGTGCCGAGAACACCGGGGAGCTGTTTTTT. Protein product: CAGAENTGELFF.